This entry lists 10 T cell receptor beta chains sequenced from one sample in a study of CD8+ T cells in alopecia areata. Once RNA had been extracted, it was reverse transcribed into cDNA to act as the sequencing template. The repertoire was sequenced with immunoSEQ multiplex PCR; TCRdb's copy has only in-frame clones and lacks some. The repertoire holds 200,000 to 250,000 clones, with 35% to 45% as singletons. Treatment specified: oral pan-JAK inhibitor, 5-10 mg twice daily. Sample: CD4+ T cells sorted from blood, taken between weeks 30 and 35, from a patient treated with tofacitinib. The receptors were gathered from a human donor with alopecia areata.

This clone was seen only a few times. This sequence joins TRBV5-6 and TRBJ1-1; possibly TRBD1 for D (5 bases). V lost 4 bases and J 3 bases, leaving 13 bases between the germline ends. This CDR3 has 14 amino acids. Germline-derived CDR1 and CDR2 are SGHDT and YYEEEE. The CDR3 spells CASSGALRDTEAFF. In DNA, the CDR3 is TGTGCCAGCAGCGGGGCTTTGAGGGACACTGAAGCTTTCTTT.

This rearrangement joins TRBV7-9 to TRBJ2-1, with 10 positions matching TRBD1. CDR3 size: 15 residues. Unmatched junction bases numbered 10, after V lost 6 bases and J lost 8 bases. The germline CDR1 and CDR2 sequences are SEHNR and FQNEAQ (reference sequence). Here the CDR3 DNA reads TGTGCCAGCAGACCCGGGACAGGGGTAGGCCATGAGCAGTTCTTC. It is translated as CASRPGTGVGHEQFF.

This clone occurred a few times. The chain has TRBV5-5 and TRBJ2-7; 8 positions match TRBD1. The CDR3 loop spans 15 amino acids. Germline V CDR1 and CDR2: SGHKS, YYEKEE (reference sequence). The trim removed 0 bases at V and 3 bases at J, leaving 5 bases unmatched. The CDR3 region is CASSLAGTGGYEQYF. DNA of the CDR3: TGTGCCAGCAGCTTGGCCGGTACAGGGGGCTACGAGCAGTACTTC.

The chain uses TRBV29-1 and TRBJ1-2, with D maybe TRBD1 (5 bases). In germline, CDR1 is SQVTM, CDR2 ANQGSEA. The CDR3 sequence is 13 residues long. V lost 3 bases and J 7 bases, leaving 15 bases between the germline ends. The CDR3 is CSVEGPLLRGYTF. The CDR3 DNA sequence: TGCAGCGTTGAGGGACCCCTTCTCCGTGGCTACACCTTC. Drawing the rest from reference TRBV29-1 and TRBJ1-2, the complete variable domain is SAVISQKPSRDICQRGTSLTIQCQVDSQVTMMFWYRQQPGQSLTLIATANQGSEATYESGFVIDKFPISRPNLTFSTLTVSNMSPEDSSIYLCSVEGPLLRGYTFGSGTRLTVV.

In its sample, this clone was seen a few times. The chain recombines TRBV7-9 with TRBJ2-2, with TRBD2 identical over 12 bases. This CDR3 is 16 amino acids long. Trimming at V came to 2 bases and at J to 6 bases, leaving 4 bases not matched to a gene. Germline CDR1 SEHNR, CDR2 FQNEAQ (reference sequence). The CDR3 DNA reads TGTGCCAGCAGCTTATTTGGACTAGCGGGACCCGGGGAGCTGTTTTTT. The encoded protein is CASSLFGLAGPGELFF.

The sample holds many counts of this clone. The chain joins TRBV11-2 to TRBJ2-5, with no clear D. Per germline, CDR1 SGHAT and CDR2 FQNNGV. The CDR3 is 12 residues long. Between the trimmed V and J ends, which lost 2 bases and 5 bases, there was a span of 6 bases. The CDR3 DNA sequence: TGTGCCAGCAGCTTATTCAGCGAGACCCAGTACTTC. Residues: CASSLFSETQYF.

This clone was detected a few times. This chain links TRBV2 with TRBJ1-6; D is possibly TRBD1 (6 bases). The germline V gene encodes CDR1 SNHLY and CDR2 FYNNEI. With 4 bases removed from V and 8 bases from J, the gap between germline ends came to 18 bases. This CDR3 comprises 16 residues. The CDR3 DNA reads as TGTGCCAGCAGTGTACAGGGTTCGAACGTATATTCACCCCTCCACTTT. It translates to CASSVQGSNVYSPLHF.

The chain has TRBV7-9 and TRBJ2-7; TRBD2 might be the D (6 bases). Germline values: CDR1 SEHNR, CDR2 FQNEAQ (reference sequence). Trimming removed 0 bases from V and 7 bases from J, with 16 bases in between. CDR3 length equals 15 residues. The CDR3 reads CASSLAGGIVGEQYF. DNA of the CDR3: TGTGCCAGCAGCTTAGCTGGAGGGATTGTGGGGGAGCAGTACTTC. The full variable domain, in which reference TRBV7-9 and TRBJ2-7 provide the parts outside the CDR3, is DTGVSQNPRHKITKRGQNVTFRCDPISEHNRLYWYRQTLGQGPEFLTYFQNEAQLEKSRLLSDRFSAERPKGSFSTLEIQRTEQGDSAMYLCASSLAGGIVGEQYFGPGTRLTVT.

In this sample, this clone turned up a few times. The V gene is TRBV7-8, the J gene TRBJ2-5; D is ambiguous. Germline V gene sequence: CDR1 SGHVS, CDR2 FQNEAQ. Deletions cut 1 base from V and 1 base from J, with 4 bases between. The CDR3 has 13 amino acids. The CDR3 sequence: CASSLGLQETQYF. The CDR3 DNA follows: TGTGCCAGCAGCTTAGGACTCCAAGAGACCCAGTACTTC. Combining the CDR3 with reference TRBV7-8 and TRBJ2-5 gives the whole variable domain GAGVSQSPRYKVAKRGQDVALRCDPISGHVSLFWYQQALGQGPEFLTYFQNEAQLDKSGLPSDRFFAERPEGSVSTLKIQRTQQEDSAVYLCASSLGLQETQYFGPGTRLLVL.

This clone was seen more than once but under ten times. The gene calls are TRBV18 and TRBJ2-5; weak D call: TRBD2 (5 bases). This CDR3 has 13 residues. Trimming left V 4 bases short and J 3 bases short, with 9 bases between. Germline V lookup: CDR1 KGHSH, CDR2 LQKENI. CDR3 sequence reads: CASSQRTEETQYF. The CDR3 DNA reads TGTGCCAGCTCACAGCGGACGGAAGAGACCCAGTACTTC.